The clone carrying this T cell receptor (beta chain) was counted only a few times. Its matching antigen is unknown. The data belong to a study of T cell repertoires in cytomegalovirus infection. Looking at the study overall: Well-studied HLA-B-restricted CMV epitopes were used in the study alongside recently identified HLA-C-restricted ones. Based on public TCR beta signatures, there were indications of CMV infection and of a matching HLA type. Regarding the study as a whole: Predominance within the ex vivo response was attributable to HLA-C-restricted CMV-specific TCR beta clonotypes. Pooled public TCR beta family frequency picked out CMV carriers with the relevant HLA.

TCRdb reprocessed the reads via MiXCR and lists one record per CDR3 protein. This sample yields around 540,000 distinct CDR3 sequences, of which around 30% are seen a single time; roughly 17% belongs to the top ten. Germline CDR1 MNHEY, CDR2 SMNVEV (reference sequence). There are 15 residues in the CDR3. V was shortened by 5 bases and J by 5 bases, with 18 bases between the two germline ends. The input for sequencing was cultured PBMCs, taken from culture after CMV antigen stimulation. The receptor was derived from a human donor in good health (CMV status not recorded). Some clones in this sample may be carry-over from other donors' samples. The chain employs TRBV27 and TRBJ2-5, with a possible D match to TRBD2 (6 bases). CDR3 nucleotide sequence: TGTGCCAGCAGTCCCCTCGGGGGTTACGGCGAGACCCAGTACTTC. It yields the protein CASSPLGGYGETQYF.